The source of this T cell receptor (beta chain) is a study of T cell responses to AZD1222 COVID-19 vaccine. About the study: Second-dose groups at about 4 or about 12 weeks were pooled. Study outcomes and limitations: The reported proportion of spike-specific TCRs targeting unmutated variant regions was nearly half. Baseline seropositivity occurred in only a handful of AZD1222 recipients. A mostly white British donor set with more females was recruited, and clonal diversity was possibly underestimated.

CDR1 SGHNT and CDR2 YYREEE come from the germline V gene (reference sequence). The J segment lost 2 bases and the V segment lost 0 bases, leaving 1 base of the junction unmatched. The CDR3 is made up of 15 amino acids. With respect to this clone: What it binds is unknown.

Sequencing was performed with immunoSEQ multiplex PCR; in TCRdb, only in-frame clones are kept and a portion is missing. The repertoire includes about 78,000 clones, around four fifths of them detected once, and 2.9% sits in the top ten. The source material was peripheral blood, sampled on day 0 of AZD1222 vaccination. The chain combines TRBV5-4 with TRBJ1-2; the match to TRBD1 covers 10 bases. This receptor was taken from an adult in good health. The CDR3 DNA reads TGTGCCAGCAGCTTGGGGGGACAGGGGAACTATGGCTACACCTTC. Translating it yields CASSLGGQGNYGYTF.